The rows below give T cell receptor beta chains drawn from one sample of a study of response to subunit inactivated influenza vaccine. Using its own MiXCR run on the RT-PCR reads, TCRdb lists one record per CDR3 protein. The sample has about 830,000 distinct CDR3 sequences, about a fifth seen once; the top ten hold roughly 10%. The sample was PBMCs from blood, taken 4 to 6 days after vaccination. The receptors stem from a man aged 50 to 59 who received an inactivated influenza vaccine. CDR3s include the opening cysteine and the closing phenylalanine or tryptophan. A D gene is named only where the DNA matches it firmly. Clone size is given for some rows only: seen once, a few or many times, or a class if the clone is expanded.

>TRBV12-3/TRBV12-4|TRBJ2-3|.|.
CASSRGGHGFTDTQYF
TGTGCCAGCAGCCGAGGGGGACATGGCTTCACAGATACGCAGTATTTT
>TRBV9|TRBJ2-7|.|few
CASSEGGGVRNEQYF
TGTGCCAGCAGCGAGGGGGGAGGCGTTCGGAACGAGCAGTACTTC
>TRBV6-1|TRBJ2-5|TRBD2|.
CASNGGVAGAQETQYF
TGTGCCAGCAATGGGGGGGTAGCGGGGGCTCAAGAGACCCAGTACTTC
>TRBV7-9|TRBJ2-1|.|many
CASSLVRPYNEQFF
TGTGCCAGCAGCTTAGTCAGACCATACAATGAGCAGTTCTTC
>TRBV3-1|TRBJ2-1|TRBD2|.
CASSLRASGEAREQFF
TGTGCCAGCAGCCTCCGGGCTAGCGGCGAGGCAAGGGAGCAGTTCTTC
>TRBV6-5|TRBJ2-5|TRBD2|.
CASSSSGSLQETQYF
TGTGCCAGCAGTTCTAGCGGGAGCCTCCAAGAGACCCAGTACTTC
>TRBV12-3/TRBV12-4|TRBJ2-3|.|few
CASSLTGTFDTQYF
TGTGCCAGCAGTTTAACAGGGACTTTTGATACGCAGTATTTT
>TRBV6-5|TRBJ2-3|.|.
CASSKTGLGQYF
TGTGCCAGCAGTAAAACAGGGTTAGGGCAGTATTTT
>TRBV5-1|TRBJ2-1|.|few
CASSWGYGGFSNEQFF
TGCGCCAGCAGCTGGGGTTATGGGGGCTTTTCCAATGAGCAGTTCTTC
>TRBV7-9|TRBJ1-1|.|.
CASSLGETSNTEAFF
TGTGCCAGCAGCCTCGGAGAGACATCGAACACTGAAGCTTTCTTT
>TRBV21-1|TRBJ2-7|.|.
CASSNFPGGTGESYEQYF
TGTGCCAGCAGCAATTTCCCGGGGGGAACAGGCGAATCCTACGAGCAGTACTTC
>TRBV10-3|TRBJ2-5|.|.
CAISERTGYETQYF
TGTGCCATCAGTGAGCGAACAGGGTACGAGACCCAGTACTTC
>TRBV5-8|TRBJ2-7|.|.
CASSPEKEATYEQYF
TGTGCCAGCAGCCCGGAGAAGGAAGCCACCTACGAGCAGTACTTC
>TRBV11-2|TRBJ2-1|TRBD2|few
CASSLVKGTSGPNEQFF
TGTGCCAGCAGCTTAGTTAAGGGGACTAGCGGGCCCAATGAGCAGTTCTTC
>TRBV5-6|TRBJ2-1|TRBD1|few
CASSWGQGGPNEQFF
TGTGCCAGCAGCTGGGGACAGGGTGGGCCCAATGAGCAGTTCTTC
>TRBV12-3/TRBV12-4|TRBJ2-7|TRBD2|.
CASSFGRPYEQYF
TGTGCCAGCAGTTTCGGGAGGCCCTACGAGCAGTACTTC
>TRBV6-2/TRBV6-3|TRBJ2-5|TRBD2|.
CASTRLAGGLETQYF
TGTGCCAGCACCAGGCTAGCGGGAGGTCTAGAGACCCAGTACTTC
>TRBV29-1|TRBJ1-5|TRBD1|.
CSALMGQGGNQPQHF
TGCAGCGCCTTGATGGGACAGGGAGGGAATCAGCCCCAGCATTTT
>TRBV20-1|TRBJ2-2|TRBD2|.
CSAEGGTTGELFF
TGCAGTGCTGAGGGAGGGACCACCGGGGAGCTGTTTTTT
>TRBV6-6|TRBJ2-7|TRBD1|.
CASSVLDRGEQYF
TGTGCCAGCAGCGTATTGGACAGGGGCGAGCAGTACTTC
>TRBV20-1|TRBJ2-1|TRBD2|.
CSARDISGLAGGRYNEQFF
TGCAGTGCTAGAGATATTTCGGGACTAGCGGGAGGAAGGTACAATGAGCAGTTCTTC
>TRBV2|TRBJ2-1|TRBD2|.
CAFSSPLKTSGSYNEQFF
TGTGCCTTCAGTTCCCCCTTAAAAACTAGCGGGAGCTACAATGAGCAGTTCTTC
>TRBV4-3|TRBJ2-7|.|.
CASSPRDGFYEQYF
TGCGCCAGCAGCCCTCGGGACGGGTTCTACGAGCAGTACTTC
>TRBV7-2|TRBJ2-1|TRBD1|.
CASSLAGTGGAINEQFF
TGTGCCAGCAGCTTAGCGGGGACAGGGGGCGCGATCAATGAGCAGTTCTTC
>TRBV12-3/TRBV12-4|TRBJ1-1|.|few
CASSSGDGYTEAFF
TGTGCCAGCAGTTCAGGGGACGGTTACACTGAAGCTTTCTTT
>TRBV4-2|TRBJ1-2|TRBD1|.
CASSPGQGTYGYTF
TGTGCCAGCAGCCCCGGACAGGGGACCTATGGCTACACCTTC
>TRBV6-7|TRBJ1-6|.|.
CASSYTQWDSPLHF
TGTGCCAGCAGTTACACCCAGTGGGATTCACCCCTCCACTTT
>TRBV12-3/TRBV12-4|TRBJ2-2|TRBD1|many
CASTKDRADTGELFF
TGTGCCAGCACTAAAGACAGGGCGGACACCGGGGAGCTGTTTTTT
>TRBV18|TRBJ2-3|TRBD2|.
CASSRLAPSTDTQYF
TGTGCCAGCTCACGACTAGCGCCGAGCACAGATACGCAGTATTTT
>TRBV6-1|TRBJ1-5|TRBD1|.
CASSTQDRGNQPQHF
TGTGCCAGCAGTACCCAAGACAGGGGCAATCAGCCCCAGCATTTT
>TRBV11-2|TRBJ2-1|.|once
CASSFFPWAGGASGNEQFF
TGTGCCAGCAGCTTCTTCCCTTGGGCAGGGGGGGCCTCGGGAAATGAGCAGTTCTTC
>TRBV12-3/TRBV12-4|TRBJ2-1|TRBD2|few
CASSLTSSLAAFF
TGTGCCAGCAGTTTAACCTCCTCACTAGCGGCGTTCTTC
>TRBV12-3/TRBV12-4|TRBJ2-5|TRBD2|few
CASSYSSGRLRETQYF
TGTGCCAGCAGTTACTCTAGCGGGAGGTTGCGAGAGACCCAGTACTTC
>TRBV7-8|TRBJ2-3|.|.
CASSSVRVVGTDTQYF
TGTGCCAGCAGCTCAGTGCGGGTGGTGGGCACAGATACGCAGTATTTT
>TRBV5-1|TRBJ1-4|.|.
CASSLSGMNEKLFF
TGCGCCAGCAGCTTGTCTGGCATGAATGAAAAACTGTTTTTT
>TRBV6-2/TRBV6-3|TRBJ1-1|.|many
CASRDTGNTEAFF
TGTGCCAGCAGAGACACAGGGAACACTGAAGCTTTCTTT
>TRBV5-1|TRBJ2-3|.|.
CASSPGMKWAASTDTQYF
TGCGCCAGCAGCCCCGGGATGAAGTGGGCGGCTAGCACAGATACGCAGTATTTT
>TRBV7-2|TRBJ1-1|.|.
CASSPSPGQNTEAFF
TGTGCCAGCAGCCCCTCGCCAGGCCAGAACACTGAAGCTTTCTTT
>TRBV6-2/TRBV6-3|TRBJ2-1|TRBD2|few
CASSYLTGEGSYNEQFF
TGTGCCAGCAGTTACCTCACGGGGGAGGGGTCCTACAATGAGCAGTTCTTC
>TRBV28|TRBJ2-6|.|many
CASSSSGVRRSGANVLTF
TGTGCCAGCAGCTCCTCCGGGGTCCGGCGGTCTGGGGCCAACGTCCTGACTTTC
>TRBV7-2|TRBJ2-3|.|.
CASSLQGRGTDTQYF
TGTGCCAGCAGCTTACAGGGTCGAGGCACAGATACGCAGTATTTT
>TRBV20-1|TRBJ1-1|TRBD1|few
CSARGGTGGQGAFF
TGCAGTGCTAGGGGCGGGACAGGGGGCCAGGGAGCTTTCTTT
>TRBV18|TRBJ1-1|.|many
CASSPPGITEAFF
TGTGCCAGCTCACCACCTGGGATCACTGAAGCTTTCTTT
>TRBV5-1|TRBJ2-1|.|.
CASSLVGAVNEQFF
TGCGCCAGCAGCTTGGTCGGCGCTGTTAATGAGCAGTTCTTC
>TRBV6-1|TRBJ1-5|.|.
CASSEAGTLYQPQHF
TGTGCCAGCAGTGAAGCAGGGACCCTCTATCAGCCCCAGCATTTT
>TRBV28|TRBJ1-2|.|.
CASSSRAANSYGYTF
TGTGCCAGCAGTTCCAGGGCAGCAAATTCGTATGGCTACACCTTC
>TRBV4-2|TRBJ1-4|TRBD1|.
CASSRGTETTNEKLFF
TGTGCCAGCAGCCGGGGGACAGAGACGACTAATGAAAAACTGTTTTTT
>TRBV6-4|TRBJ2-3|TRBD2|few
CASSDSAGVTDTQYF
TGTGCCAGCAGTGACTCGGCGGGGGTCACAGATACGCAGTATTTT
>TRBV29-1|TRBJ2-7|TRBD1|.
CSVGQGAPGEQYF
TGCAGCGTAGGACAGGGGGCGCCGGGGGAGCAGTACTTC
>TRBV20-1|TRBJ2-1|.|few
CSAPDPPSYNEQFF
TGCAGTGCCCCTGACCCGCCCTCCTACAATGAGCAGTTCTTC
>TRBV6-1|TRBJ2-1|TRBD1|many
CASRRGWEKGQVYNEQFF
TGTGCCAGCAGACGTGGCTGGGAGAAGGGACAGGTATACAATGAGCAGTTCTTC
>TRBV5-6|TRBJ1-5|TRBD1|.
CASSLAGQGSWEPQHF
TGTGCCAGCAGCTTGGCGGGACAGGGGTCGTGGGAGCCCCAGCATTTT
>TRBV9|TRBJ1-3|.|.
CASSAEDSYRGNTIYF
TGTGCCAGCAGCGCTGAGGACAGTTATAGGGGAAACACCATATATTTT
>TRBV12-3/TRBV12-4|TRBJ2-1|TRBD2|.
CASSSDPLAGAGNEQFF
TGTGCCAGCAGTTCGGACCCACTAGCGGGGGCGGGCAATGAGCAGTTCTTC
>TRBV28|TRBJ2-7|TRBD2|.
CASSTGTSPTYEQYF
TGTGCCAGCAGTACGGGGACTAGCCCTACCTACGAGCAGTACTTC
>TRBV6-5|TRBJ1-6|TRBD1|.
CASSLDRGKSPLHF
TGTGCCAGCAGTTTGGACAGGGGTAAATCACCCCTCCACTTT
>TRBV6-1|TRBJ2-5|.|.
CASSEALRGQIQETQYF
TGTGCCAGCAGTGAGGCCTTGCGGGGACAGATACAAGAGACCCAGTACTTC